The 6 T cell receptor beta chains below come from one sample, sequenced in a study of identical twins. TCRdb itself ran the 5' RACE reads through MiXCR, one entry per CDR3 protein. This table holds hundreds of thousands of distinct CDR3 sequences, over 9% found once. These data also formed part of another study, on yellow fever vaccine responses in identical twins.

Input material: PBMCs. These receptor sequences come from a woman younger than 35 in good health.

The chain recombines TRBV5-1 with TRBJ2-3, with D possibly matching TRBD1 (6 bases). Deletions cut 0 bases from V and 0 bases from J, with 11 bases between. The CDR3 loop spans 16 amino acids. Germline V gene lookup returns CDR1 SGHRS and CDR2 YFSETQ. CDR3 DNA: TGCGCCAGCAGCTTGGTCAGGGGCGCTAGCACAGATACGCAGTATTTT. It codes for CASSLVRGASTDTQYF.

CDR3 sequence: CASSHRDRYQETQYF. CDR3 DNA sequence: TGTGCCAGCAGCCACCGGGACCGGTACCAAGAGACCCAGTACTTC. The chain couples TRBV7-9 to TRBJ2-5; either TRBD1 or TRBD2 may supply D (5 bases each). Germline CDR1 reads SEHNR; CDR2 reads FQNEAQ (reference sequence). CDR3 length: 15 amino acids. The V gene lost 5 bases and the J gene lost 0 bases, with 13 bases spanning the gap.

This clonotype was detected a few times. This rearrangement joins TRBV27 to TRBJ1-2; 7 nucleotides agree with TRBD1. CDR1 and CDR2 (germline): MNHEY, SMNVEV (reference sequence). The CDR3 length is 18 residues. Losses at the gene ends were 3 bases for V and 2 bases for J; bases not matched to a gene: 15. The CDR3 sequence: CASSFRGGIASENYGYTF. CDR3 nucleotides: TGTGCCAGCAGTTTTCGAGGGGGCATAGCCTCAGAGAACTATGGCTACACCTTC.

The rearrangement links TRBV28 to TRBJ2-1; TRBD2 matches at 10 bases. This CDR3 has 17 residues. The V segment lost 3 bases and the J segment 0 bases; nucleotides outside the gene matches: 5. Per germline, CDR1 MDHEN and CDR2 SYDVKM. CDR3 nucleotides: TGTGCCAGCAGTTTCCCCCTAGCGGGGGTCTCCTACAATGAGCAGTTCTTC. This encodes CASSFPLAGVSYNEQFF.

This clonotype was observed a few times. This chain links TRBV5-4 with TRBJ1-6; D unclear. The V and J ends lost 0 bases and 1 base respectively, with 5 bases between them. This CDR3 has 15 residues. From germline, CDR1 is SGHNT and CDR2 YYREEE (reference sequence). DNA for the CDR3: TGTGCCAGCAGCTTGGTGGGATCCTATAATTCACCCCTCCACTTT. Translated, it gives CASSLVGSYNSPLHF.

This chain links TRBV18 with TRBJ2-1, with TRBD2 matching over 9 bases. CDR3 length: 15 amino acids. V was pared by 5 bases and J by 4 bases, with 6 bases of the junction left unmatched. Germline CDR1 is KGHSH and CDR2 is LQKENI. Written as DNA, the CDR3 is TGTGCCAGCTCAGCCCCCGCGGGGGGGTACAATGAGCAGTTCTTC. Amino acid sequence: CASSAPAGGYNEQFF.